The 27 T cell receptor beta chains below come from one sample, sequenced in a study of T cell repertoires in cytomegalovirus infection. Each CDR3 protein is one row after TCRdb ran MiXCR on the reads. The table records about 310,000 distinct CDR3 sequences, 15% to 20% of them present only once. The specimen was PBMCs. All receptors derive from a human donor in good health (CMV status not recorded). Some clones in this sample may be carry-over from other donors' samples.

This clonotype occurred a few times. This chain connects TRBV7-2 to TRBJ1-2; TRBD1 aligns across 8 bases. CDR1 is SGHTA and CDR2 is FQGNSA in the germline V gene. V lost 4 bases and J lost 5; bases outside the gene matches: 9. This CDR3 spans 15 amino acids. The CDR3 DNA reads TGTGCCAGCAGCTCAACAGGGGGAAATCGGTATGGCTACACCTTC. Protein sequence: CASSSTGGNRYGYTF.

This clonotype has more than one count but fewer than ten. The chain employs TRBV7-2 and TRBJ1-2; D gene uncertain. In germline, CDR1 is SGHTA, CDR2 FQGNSA. The CDR3 has 15 amino acids. The V gene lost 1 base and the J gene lost 8 bases, with 17 bases spanning the gap. CDR3 DNA: TGTGCCAGCAGCTTAGAGTTCGGGTCCCCCCCGGGCTACACCTTC. Its protein product is CASSLEFGSPPGYTF.

The chain couples TRBV12-3 or TRBV12-4 to TRBJ1-3; no definite D call. Trimming stripped 5 bases from V and 0 bases from J, with 8 bases between. The CDR3 contains 14 residues. This CDR3 reads CASSTTSSGNTIYF. DNA for the CDR3: TGTGCCAGCAGTACGACCTCCTCTGGAAACACCATATATTTT.

The table lists this clonotype with a few counts. A read error may be the cause here, since a much bigger clone is one base away. The V and J genes are TRBV12-3 or TRBV12-4 and TRBJ1-5; 7 bases fit TRBD1. V dropped 7 bases and J dropped 2; count of bases not matched to a gene: 2. The CDR3 is 13 residues long. The CDR3 is CASNGQGNQPQHF. The CDR3 DNA reads TGTGCCAGCAACGGACAGGGCAATCAGCCCCAGCATTTT.

The chain employs TRBV20-1 and TRBJ2-7, with D perhaps given as TRBD1 or TRBD2 (5 bases each). Trimming removed 3 bases at V and 5 bases at J, with 14 bases between. In germline, CDR1 is DFQATT, CDR2 SNEGSKA (reference sequence). The CDR3 is made up of 13 amino acids. CDR3 nucleotides: TGCAGTGCTAGCAGGGACCTTCCCCACGAGCAGTACTTC. Encoded protein: CSASRDLPHEQYF.

Written as DNA, the CDR3 is TGTGCCAGCAGTTTTGTCCGCGGTCCGGTCTATGGCTACACCTTC. Translated: CASSFVRGPVYGYTF. The gene calls are TRBV28 and TRBJ1-2; D remains unclear. The CDR3 spans 15 residues. Germline CDR1 MDHEN, CDR2 SYDVKM. V lost 3 bases and J lost 4, with 15 bases in between.

The CDR3 is CASSQDEFSVDTQYF. The CDR3 DNA is TGTGCCAGCAGCCAAGATGAGTTTTCGGTAGATACGCAGTATTTT. This sequence joins TRBV14 and TRBJ2-3; D uncertain. The length of the CDR3 is 15 residues. V lost 0 bases, J lost 5 bases, and 12 bases lay in between. CDR1 SGHDN and CDR2 FVKESK come from the germline V gene.

The table lists this clonotype with many counts. V usage is TRBV12-3 or TRBV12-4 and J usage is TRBJ2-5, with TRBD2 matching 8 bases. CDR3 size: 14 residues. V was clipped by 5 bases and J by 4 bases; unmatched bases: 6. This chain's CDR3 is CASSPVAGRETQYF. CDR3 DNA: TGTGCCAGCAGTCCTGTAGCGGGGAGAGAGACCCAGTACTTC.

Here the CDR3 reads CASARRRAEDTF. The CDR3 nucleotides are TGTGCCAGCGCTAGGCGGCGGGCAGAAGACACCTTC. The chain combines TRBV12-3 or TRBV12-4 with TRBJ1-2; no definite D call. V gave up 8 bases and J gave up 12 bases, with 19 bases separating them. The CDR3 has 12 residues.

Only a few counts were recorded for this clonotype. This chain joins TRBV20-1 and TRBJ2-5, with a possible D match to TRBD1 (7 bases). The germline CDR1 and CDR2 sequences are DFQATT and SNEGSKA (reference sequence). The CDR3 is 14 residues long. The germline V and J ends were trimmed by 5 bases and 1 base, with 14 bases remaining between them. The CDR3 sequence is CSALVRGVQETQYF. The CDR3 region has the DNA TGCAGTGCTTTGGTCAGGGGGGTCCAAGAGACCCAGTACTTC.

This clonotype was seen many times. V gene TRBV7-2 combines with J gene TRBJ2-3; D is undetermined. CDR3 length equals 14 residues. Trimming removed 0 bases from V and 5 bases from J, with 9 bases in between. The germline V gene encodes CDR1 SGHTA and CDR2 FQGNSA. The CDR3 spells CASSLAFSGDTQYF. In DNA, the CDR3 is TGTGCCAGCAGCTTAGCGTTTTCGGGAGATACGCAGTATTTT. Full variable domain (missing parts from reference TRBV7-2 and TRBJ2-3): GAGVSQSPSNKVTEKGKDVELRCDPISGHTALYWYRQSLGQGLEFLIYFQGNSAPDKSGLPSDRFSAERTGGSVSTLTIQRTQQEDSAVYLCASSLAFSGDTQYFGPGTRLTVL.

The chain uses TRBV12-3 or TRBV12-4 and TRBJ1-1, with a tentative D call TRBD1 (6 bases). CDR3 length: 13 residues. Trimming took 6 bases from V and 3 from J, leaving 11 bases between them. As DNA, the CDR3 is TGTGCCAGCAGGGAGGGGGGGGACACTGAAGCTTTCTTT. Translation gives CASREGGDTEAFF.

This clonotype has more than one count but fewer than ten. The chain recombines TRBV25-1 with TRBJ2-3, with no clear D. This CDR3 has 13 residues. Germline CDR1 reads MGHDK; CDR2 reads SYGVNS. With 5 bases removed from V and 2 bases from J, the gap between germline ends came to 8 bases. CDR3 region: CASSSRTTDTQYF. The DNA for the CDR3 is TGTGCCAGCAGTTCGAGGACCACAGATACGCAGTATTTT.

This rearrangement joins TRBV2 to TRBJ2-2; the D gene is possibly TRBD1 (6 bases). The germline CDR1 and CDR2 sequences are SNHLY and FYNNEI. This CDR3 has 12 amino acids. V was trimmed by 10 bases and J by 3 bases, leaving 9 bases between them. The CDR3 nucleotides read TGTGCCACCACAGGGCACACCGGGGAGCTGTTTTTT. Translated: CATTGHTGELFF.

This clonotype has just a few counts. The J gene is TRBJ2-2, the V gene TRBV6-5, with a tentative D call TRBD1 (5 bases). From germline, CDR1 is MNHEY and CDR2 SVGAGI. This CDR3 is 16 amino acids long. Trimming took 0 bases from V and 4 from J, leaving 12 bases between them. The CDR3 nucleotides read TGTGCCAGCAGTTACTCGATTCTTAGGGGCACCGGGGAGCTGTTTTTT. It is translated as CASSYSILRGTGELFF.

V and J are TRBV7-9 and TRBJ2-1, with TRBD2 matching over 8 bases. With 5 bases clipped from V and 4 bases from J, the junction kept 10 bases outside the gene matches. This CDR3 has 16 amino acids. The germline gives CDR1 SEHNR, CDR2 FQNEAQ (reference sequence). CDR3 sequence: CASSHREGGTYNEQFF. DNA of the CDR3: TGTGCCAGCAGCCACCGGGAGGGTGGGACTTACAATGAGCAGTTCTTC.

The chain is built from TRBV18 and TRBJ1-1; 7 bases line up with TRBD1. Germline CDR1 reads KGHSH; CDR2 reads LQKENI. This CDR3 is built from 14 residues. The V and J ends lost 2 bases and 4 bases, in that order; junction bases with no gene match: 4. CDR3 nucleotide sequence: TGTGCCAGCTCACCAGACAGGGATGGCACTGAAGCTTTCTTT. Encoded protein: CASSPDRDGTEAFF.

This clonotype showed up many times. V and J are TRBV7-2 and TRBJ2-1; D not certain. CDR1 is SGHTA, CDR2 FQGNSA, per germline. This CDR3 is built from 13 residues. V dropped 0 bases and J dropped 6 bases, with 6 bases sitting between them. The CDR3 region is CASSLAGSNEQFF. As DNA, the CDR3 is TGTGCCAGCAGCTTAGCTGGTAGCAATGAGCAGTTCTTC.

This clonotype was detected a few times. This could be a read error, since a much larger clone is one nucleotide away. The V gene is TRBV6-2 or TRBV6-3, the J gene TRBJ2-7; D remains unclear. The CDR3 extends over 11 amino acids. From germline, CDR1 is MNHEY and CDR2 SVGEGT. The CDR3 is CASRYSYEQYF. The CDR3 DNA sequence: TGTGCCAGCAGATACTCCTACGAGCAGTACTTC.

This clonotype occurred many times. The CDR3 DNA reads as TGTGCCAGCAGCTTCCAGCGGGGGGCCTCCTACGAGCAGTACTTC. Translated, it gives CASSFQRGASYEQYF. The chain combines TRBV7-2 with TRBJ2-7, with 9 bases lining up with TRBD2. J gave up 0 bases and V 3 bases, and 3 bases lay outside the gene matches. The CDR3 has 15 residues. Germline V lookup: CDR1 SGHTA, CDR2 FQGNSA.

This clonotype was counted at least ten times. The chain combines TRBV7-2 with TRBJ2-3; 12 nucleotides agree with TRBD2. With 3 bases clipped from V and 4 bases from J, the junction kept 5 bases outside the gene matches. The CDR3 loop spans 16 amino acids. Germline CDR1 SGHTA, CDR2 FQGNSA. CDR3 in DNA: TGTGCCAGCAGCTTGACTAGCGGGGGAGATGCAGATACGCAGTATTTT. Its translation is CASSLTSGGDADTQYF.

The chain combines TRBV25-1 with TRBJ2-2; D may be TRBD1 or TRBD2 (5 bases each). Trimming pared 2 bases from V and 6 bases from J, leaving 13 bases between. This CDR3 region has 15 residues. Germline loops: CDR1 MGHDK, CDR2 SYGVNS. Here the CDR3 DNA reads TGTGCCAGCAGTGAAGCCGGAAGGGGACCCGGGGAGCTGTTTTTT. It is translated as CASSEAGRGPGELFF.

CDR3 in amino acids: CASSHGLPTVLYSGANVLTF. The CDR3 DNA reads as TGCGCCAGCAGCCACGGTTTACCGACGGTCCTTTACTCTGGGGCCAACGTCCTGACTTTC. The chain recombines TRBV4-3 with TRBJ2-6; no firm D call. The CDR3 runs 20 residues. V was cut by 3 bases and J by 0 bases, with 21 bases left in between. In germline, CDR1 is LGHNA, CDR2 YSLEER.

The chain uses TRBV4-2 and TRBJ1-2; 7 bases align to TRBD1. CDR3 length: 15 amino acids. Germline V lookup: CDR1 LGHNA, CDR2 YNFKEQ. V was pared by 0 bases and J by 5 bases, with 6 bases of the junction left unmatched. Here the CDR3 DNA reads TGTGCCAGCAGCCAAGACCCGACAGGGTTTTATGGCTACACCTTC. It codes for CASSQDPTGFYGYTF.

This clonotype was seen at least ten times. The rearrangement uses TRBV7-2 and TRBJ2-3; 9 bases map to TRBD2. V shed 6 bases, J shed 0 bases, and the junction held 7 bases outside the gene matches. The length of the CDR3 is 16 residues. Germline V gene sequence: CDR1 SGHTA, CDR2 FQGNSA. CDR3 amino acids: CASRPGTSKSTDTQYF. The CDR3 nucleotides read TGTGCCAGCAGGCCTGGGACTAGCAAGAGCACAGATACGCAGTATTTT.

The chain is built from TRBV20-1 and TRBJ2-2; 7 nucleotides match TRBD2. Germline CDR1 and CDR2: DFQATT and SNEGSKA (reference sequence). The CDR3 consists of 14 residues. V lost 3 bases, J lost 7 bases, and 8 bases stayed unmatched. DNA for the CDR3: TGCAGTGCTAGGGCTTTAGGCGGGGGCGGGGAGCTGTTTTTT. Protein sequence: CSARALGGGGELFF.

This clonotype was detected a few times. The CDR3 DNA reads as TGTGCCACCGCGACAGGAATTAGCTACGAGCAGTACTTC. It codes for CATATGISYEQYF. This chain uses TRBV27 with TRBJ2-7; a weak D match, TRBD1 (6 bases). Germline values: CDR1 MNHEY, CDR2 SMNVEV (reference sequence). This CDR3 is 13 amino acids long. The ends were cut back, 10 bases at V and 3 bases at J, with 16 bases in the middle.